Listed below are T cell receptor beta chains from one sample, sequenced in a study of CD8 T cells in ankylosing spondylitis. TCRdb recomputed calls from the 5' RACE reads with MiXCR, one row per CDR3 protein. The sample contains 500,000 to 550,000 distinct CDR3 sequences, roughly 13% of which appear only once. Input material: blood, either unsorted or a sorted T cell fraction (not recorded which). The receptors were sampled from a male donor with ankylosing spondylitis. The conserved cysteine and the conserved F or W are not part of the CDR3 here.

V: TRBV9
CDR3: ASSVGLAGAAPSYNEQF

V: TRBV6-1
CDR3: AGGFSNQPQH

V: TRBV7-6
CDR3: ASSSFRYNEQF

V: TRBV12-3/TRBV12-4
CDR3: ASSFPGQGIYEQY

V: TRBV19
CDR3: ASSIGQGARNEQF

V: TRBV5-1
CDR3: ASSPQLGVTQY

V: TRBV5-1
CDR3: ASSLRGQTNTGELF

V: TRBV12-3/TRBV12-4
CDR3: ASTSGRLDQPQH

V: TRBV20-1
CDR3: SPHEGTYNEQF

V: TRBV20-1
CDR3: SARGAGNILEKLF

V: TRBV27
CDR3: ASWTASSEAF

V: TRBV7-9
CDR3: ASSLALGEAARQY

V: TRBV2
CDR3: ASRGARGAYNEQF

V: TRBV20-1
CDR3: SARGQIGTGELF

V: TRBV5-1
CDR3: ASSLGLRGDTQY

V: TRBV7-9
CDR3: ASSLFAGGTYGYT

V: TRBV15
CDR3: ATSGLSIKAHLNIQY

V: TRBV29-1
CDR3: SVEGPTGRNTGELF

V: TRBV5-1
CDR3: ASSPGTVQETQY

V: TRBV12-3/TRBV12-4
CDR3: ASSLTGGTGELF

V: TRBV7-9
CDR3: ASSAPTGAGANVLT

V: TRBV5-1
CDR3: ASSFRGEIVETQY

V: TRBV30
CDR3: AWSMGQFYEQY

V: TRBV6-5
CDR3: ASSYPDRGSDGYT

V: TRBV11-2
CDR3: ASSLVYEVAGLPGDEQF

V: TRBV20-1
CDR3: SARESGAPQH